This TCR beta chain derives from a study of STAT5B mutations in CD4+ large granular lymphocyte leukemia. Per germline, CDR1 MNHNS and CDR2 SASEGT. V lost 2 bases and J 1 base, leaving 8 bases between the germline ends. This CDR3 is 14 amino acids long. Some clones are missing from TCRdb's copy, which holds only in-frame ones; the method was immunoSEQ multiplex PCR. The sample includes around 30,000 clones, roughly 82% of them seen just once. This clone was seen only a few times. The specimen sequenced was CD4+ T cells from blood buffy coats. The rearrangement joins TRBV6-1 to TRBJ1-1, with D hard to call. The receptor was isolated from a human donor in good health. The chain's CDR3 is CASSELRGNTEAFF. The CDR3 DNA is TGTGCCAGCAGTGAACTACGGGGGAACACTGAAGCTTTCTTT.